The rows below give T cell receptor beta chains drawn from one sample of a study of blood T cell repertoires in COVID-19. TCRdb keeps only in-frame clones here, not all; method: immunoSEQ multiplex PCR. The sample lists 200,000 or so clones; around 84% were seen once. Sequences were obtained from peripheral blood. These TCRs come from a man aged 50-60 years who had recovered from COVID-19. Each CDR3 is given with its conserved first and last residue. Fields, in order: V gene, J gene, CDR3 protein.

TRBV7-9,TRBJ2-7,CASSLEDSRTDEQYF
TRBV27,TRBJ1-1,CASSLVGGNTEAFF
TRBV5-4,TRBJ2-3,CASSPQGGTDTQYF
TRBV18,TRBJ2-3,CASSLAGGPTDTQYF
TRBV19,TRBJ2-3,CASSIGSGASGYTDTQYF
TRBV19,TRBJ1-2,CASSIGQGFNYGYTF
TRBV27,TRBJ1-5,CASGQSNQPQHF
TRBV28,TRBJ2-2,CASTDPSGRARTGELFF
TRBV7-9,TRBJ2-3,CASSQLGDTQYF
TRBV24-1,TRBJ1-1,CATSGQGMSTEAFF
TRBV5-1,TRBJ2-2,CASSLASGLAGVNTGELFF
TRBV10-3,TRBJ1-1,CAISGTGLTNTEAFF
TRBV7-2,TRBJ1-5,CASSPEGATNQPQHF
TRBV9,TRBJ2-1,CASSVSGSLRNEQFF
TRBV5-1,TRBJ2-5,CASKKTSQETQYF
TRBV7-9,TRBJ1-1,CASSFGQGALNTEAFF
TRBV7-9,TRBJ2-3,CASSLRQYTDTQYF
TRBV3-1/TRBV3-2,TRBJ2-7,CASSRELAGAEQYF
TRBV5-6,TRBJ2-1,CASSPLGGYNEQFF
TRBV5-1,TRBJ1-2,CASSQGTSSDYGYTF
TRBV5-1,TRBJ1-1,CASSLAGGLDAFF
TRBV5-5,TRBJ2-3,CASSLDRSTGTQYF
TRBV28,TRBJ1-1,CASSVDSPPGAFF
TRBV2,TRBJ2-3,CASSRELAGGPTIGPDTQYF
TRBV30,TRBJ1-5,CAWSVSGTEYSNQPQHF
TRBV28,TRBJ2-2,CASTVSAGSGTGELFF
TRBV2,TRBJ1-6,CASKGFGSPLHF
TRBV24-1,TRBJ2-3,CATSDLGAGVADTQYF
TRBV7-2,TRBJ2-4,CASSLGGILAKNIQYF
TRBV19,TRBJ2-3,CASSFSTPSSTDTQYF
TRBV6-2/TRBV6-3,TRBJ2-7,CASSNGLAVSYEQYF
TRBV5-4,TRBJ1-6,CASTTGGSPLHF
TRBV28,TRBJ1-2,CASSLGATGNYGYTF
TRBV28,TRBJ1-1,CASSLGTGIRGNTEAFF
TRBV7-6,TRBJ1-2,CASSDQGVTNYGYTF
TRBV28,TRBJ2-2,CASSPSGGADTGELFF
TRBV12-3/TRBV12-4,TRBJ2-7,CASSGQGKGEQYF
TRBV18,TRBJ1-1,CASSPRQLTGTEAFF
TRBV18,TRBJ2-7,CASSPYRDRTYEQYF
TRBV6-4,TRBJ2-7,CASSASAGGTHYEQYF
TRBV5-1,TRBJ2-7,CASSYTGTTYEQYF
TRBV6-6,TRBJ1-6,CASSTTGSSPLHF
TRBV15,TRBJ2-7,CATSRPDRGLGEQYF